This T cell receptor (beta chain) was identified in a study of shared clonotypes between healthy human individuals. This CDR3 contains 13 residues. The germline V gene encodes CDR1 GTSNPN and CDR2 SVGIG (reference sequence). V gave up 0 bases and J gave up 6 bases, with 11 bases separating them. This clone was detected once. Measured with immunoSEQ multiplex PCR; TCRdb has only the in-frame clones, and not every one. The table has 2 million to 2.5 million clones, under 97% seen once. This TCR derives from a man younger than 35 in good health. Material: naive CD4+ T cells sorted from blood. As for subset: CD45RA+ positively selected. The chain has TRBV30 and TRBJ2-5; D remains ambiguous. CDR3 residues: CAWSVSAGQTQYF. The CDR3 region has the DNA TGTGCCTGGAGTGTAAGCGCCGGGCAGACCCAGTACTTC.